The T cell receptor beta chain described here comes from a study of human T cells and chemical hapten exposure. The overall study: Per-sample variation in TCR yield stemmed mainly from small pooled library volume differences.

The ends were cut back, 5 bases at V and 4 bases at J, with 8 bases in the middle. The germline V gene has CDR1 SQVTM and CDR2 ANQGSEA. This CDR3 has 11 amino acids. Before extraction, the whole blood was not fractionated, and total RNA was taken from it. This clonotype showed up many times. What it recognizes is unknown. For the library, individual cDNA molecules each received unique molecular identifiers. In the original analysis: With a range of about 23,224 to 750,000, the median per sample was around 96,000 TCRs. TCRdb fed the reads into MiXCR, producing one record per CDR3 protein. TCRdb's processing, not the authors', yielded these V and J calls. Among 95,000 to 150,000 distinct CDR3 sequences listed, roughly 8.5% were seen once. Overall study findings and caveats: With DPC sensitization, TCRs exceeding 1 in 1000 frequency showed no change.

The sequence was collected from a human donor in good health. Some clones in this sample may be carry-over from other donors' samples. The chain joins TRBV29-1 to TRBJ1-1; D remains ambiguous. Sequenced input: whole blood. As DNA, the CDR3 is TGCAGCGTTAGTCGACCCACTGAAGCTTTCTTT. Its protein is CSVSRPTEAFF.